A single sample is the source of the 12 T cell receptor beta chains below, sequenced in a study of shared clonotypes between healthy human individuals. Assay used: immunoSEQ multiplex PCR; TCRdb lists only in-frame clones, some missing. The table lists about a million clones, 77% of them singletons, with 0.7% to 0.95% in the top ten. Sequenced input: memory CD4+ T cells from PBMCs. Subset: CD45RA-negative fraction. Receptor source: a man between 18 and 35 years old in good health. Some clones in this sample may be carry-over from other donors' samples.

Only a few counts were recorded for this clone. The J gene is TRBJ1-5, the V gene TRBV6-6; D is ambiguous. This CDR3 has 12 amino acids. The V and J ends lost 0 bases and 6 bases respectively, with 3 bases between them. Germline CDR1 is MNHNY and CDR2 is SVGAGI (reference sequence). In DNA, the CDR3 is TGTGCCAGCAGTTACTCATCTCAGCCCCAGCATTTT. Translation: CASSYSSQPQHF.

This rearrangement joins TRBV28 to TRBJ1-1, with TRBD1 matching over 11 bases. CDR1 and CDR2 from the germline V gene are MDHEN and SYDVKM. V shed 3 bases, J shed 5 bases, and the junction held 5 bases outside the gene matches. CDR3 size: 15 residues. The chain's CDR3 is CASSLRGTGGTEAFF. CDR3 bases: TGTGCCAGCAGTTTGAGGGGGACAGGGGGGACTGAAGCTTTCTTT.

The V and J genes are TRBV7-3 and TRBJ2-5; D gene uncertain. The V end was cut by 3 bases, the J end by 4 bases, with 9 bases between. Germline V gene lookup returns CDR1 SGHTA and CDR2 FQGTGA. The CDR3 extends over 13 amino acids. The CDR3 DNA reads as TGTGCCAGCAGCTTGAGAGTAGGAGAGACCCAGTACTTC. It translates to CASSLRVGETQYF.

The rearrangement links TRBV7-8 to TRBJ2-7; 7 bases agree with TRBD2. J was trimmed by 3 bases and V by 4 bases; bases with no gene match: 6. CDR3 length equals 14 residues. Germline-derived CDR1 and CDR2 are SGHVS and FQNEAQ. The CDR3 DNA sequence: TGTGCCAGCAGCTCAGGAGGCGGGGGCTACGAGCAGTACTTC. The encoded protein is CASSSGGGGYEQYF.

The CDR3 sequence: CASSLITGDETQYF. The CDR3 bases are TGCGCCAGCAGCCTTATAACAGGGGACGAGACCCAGTACTTC. The chain is built from TRBV4-1 and TRBJ2-5; 7 bases fit TRBD1. V shed 4 bases, J shed 5 bases, and the junction held 7 bases outside the gene matches. Germline lookup yields CDR1 MGHRA and CDR2 YSYEKL. This CDR3 region has 14 residues.

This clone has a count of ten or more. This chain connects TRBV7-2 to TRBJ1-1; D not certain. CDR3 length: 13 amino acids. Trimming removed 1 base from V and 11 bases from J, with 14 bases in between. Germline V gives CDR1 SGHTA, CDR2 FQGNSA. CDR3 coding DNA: TGTGCCAGCAGCTTAGTAGGGTGGCAGGATGCTTTCTTT. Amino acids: CASSLVGWQDAFF.

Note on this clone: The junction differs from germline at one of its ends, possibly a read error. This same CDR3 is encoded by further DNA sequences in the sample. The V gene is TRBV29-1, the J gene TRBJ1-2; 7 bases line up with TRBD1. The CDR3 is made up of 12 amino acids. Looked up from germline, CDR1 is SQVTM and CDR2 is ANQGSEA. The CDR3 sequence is CSVARQGGGYTF. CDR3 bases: TGCAGTGTTGCACGACAGGGCGGTGGCTACACCTTC. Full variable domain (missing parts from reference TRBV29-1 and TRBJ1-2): SAVISQKPSRDICQRGTSLTIQCQVDSQVTMMFWYRQQPGQSLTLIATANQGSEATYESGFVIDKFPISRPNLTFSTLTVSNMSPEDSSIYLCSVARQGGGYTFGSGTRLTVV.

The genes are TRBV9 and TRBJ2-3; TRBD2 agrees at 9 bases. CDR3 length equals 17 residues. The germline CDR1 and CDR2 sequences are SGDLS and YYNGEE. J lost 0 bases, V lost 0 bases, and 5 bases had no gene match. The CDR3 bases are TGTGCCAGCAGCGTAGTCGGGGCGGGAGGGAGCACAGATACGCAGTATTTT. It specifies CASSVVGAGGSTDTQYF.

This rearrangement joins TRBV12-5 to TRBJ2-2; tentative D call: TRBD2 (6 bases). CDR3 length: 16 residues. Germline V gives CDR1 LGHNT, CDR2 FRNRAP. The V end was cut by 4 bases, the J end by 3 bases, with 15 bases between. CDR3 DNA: TGTGCTAGTGGTTCTCAGACCTCGGGAGACACCGGGGAGCTGTTTTTT. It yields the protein CASGSQTSGDTGELFF.

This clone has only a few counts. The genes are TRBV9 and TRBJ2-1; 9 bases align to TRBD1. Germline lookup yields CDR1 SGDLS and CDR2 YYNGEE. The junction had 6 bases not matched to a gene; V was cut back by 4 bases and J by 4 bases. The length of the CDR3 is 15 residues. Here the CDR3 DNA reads TGTGCCAGCAGCACCCGGGACAGGGTTTACAATGAGCAGTTCTTC. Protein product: CASSTRDRVYNEQFF.

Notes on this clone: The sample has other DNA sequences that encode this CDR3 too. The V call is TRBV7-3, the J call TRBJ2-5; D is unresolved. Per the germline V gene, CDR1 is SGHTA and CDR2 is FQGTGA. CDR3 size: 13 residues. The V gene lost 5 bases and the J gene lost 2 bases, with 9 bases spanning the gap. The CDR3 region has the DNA TGTGCCAGCAGCCCCCGTCCACAAGAGACCCAGTACTTC. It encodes CASSPRPQETQYF.

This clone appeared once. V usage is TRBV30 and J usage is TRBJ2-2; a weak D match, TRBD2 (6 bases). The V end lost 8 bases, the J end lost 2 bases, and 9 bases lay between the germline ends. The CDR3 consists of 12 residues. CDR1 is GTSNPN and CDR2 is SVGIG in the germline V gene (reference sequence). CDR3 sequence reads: CAGGSNTGELFF. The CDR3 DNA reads TGTGCCGGGGGGTCAAACACCGGGGAGCTGTTTTTT.